The sequence of this T cell receptor (beta chain) was determined in a study of T-cell memory formation after mild COVID-19. V was shortened by 4 bases and J by 1 base, with 5 bases between the two germline ends. This CDR3 is 13 amino acids long. In germline, CDR1 is SQVTM, CDR2 ANQGSEA. Whole-study findings and limits: Specificity for SARS-CoV-2 was not confirmed among the second-wave clones peaking on day 37. The pre-infection memory compartment contained some responding clones, suggesting cross-reactive memory joined.

The authors produced TCR alpha and TCR beta cDNA libraries with sample barcodes and UMIs by 5'RACE using constant-segment primers. TCRdb fed the 5' RACE reads into MiXCR, producing one record per CDR3 protein. The table lists roughly 240,000 distinct CDR3 sequences, 15% of them singletons, with 2.1% in the top ten. Concerning this clonotype itself: Antigen unknown.

The clonotype comes from an adult woman who had mild COVID-19 (a few samples of this study predate the infection). Cell type and time point are not known. V is TRBV29-1 and J is TRBJ2-6; no clear D gene. Sequenced input: PBMCs or a T cell subset sorted from them (not recorded which). CDR3 residues: CSVADSGANVLTF. CDR3 in DNA: TGCAGCGTTGCAGATTCTGGGGCCAACGTCCTGACTTTC.